This TCR beta chain was identified during a study of shared clonotypes between healthy human individuals. CDR1 LNHDA and CDR2 SQIVND come from the germline V gene (reference sequence). CDR3 size: 14 residues. V trimming: 2 bases; J trimming: 6 bases; junction bases outside the gene matches: 5. At deep level, the assay was performed. Sequenced by immunoSEQ multiplex PCR; TCRdb stores in-frame clones only, minus some. The profile shows about 2 million clones, about 94% of them singletons. As defined, naive CD8 cells were CD45RO-negative and positively selected for CCR7, with terminally differentiated effector memory CD45RA+ cells excluded. Donors, without exception, were Caucasian adults residing in Nashville, Tennessee.

This clonotype was obtained from a man between 18 and 29 years old in good health. Material for sequencing was naive CD8+ T cells sorted from blood. The chain uses TRBV19 and TRBJ1-2; the match to TRBD1 covers 8 bases. The CDR3 reads CASSILQGADGYTF. The CDR3 DNA sequence: TGTGCCAGTAGTATACTCCAGGGGGCGGATGGCTACACCTTC.